This T cell receptor beta chain came from a study of control samples from healthy donors and cancer patients. Clones were read by immunoSEQ multiplex PCR, and TCRdb kept only the in-frame ones, dropping some. This table holds 85,000 to 120,000 clones, about 91% found once. Germline-derived CDR1 and CDR2 are GTSNPN and SVGIG (reference sequence). V gave up 0 bases and J gave up 1 base, with 15 bases separating them. The CDR3 has 16 amino acids. The TCR originated in a woman aged 18-29 years in good health. The rearrangement joins TRBV30 to TRBJ2-5, with D possibly matching TRBD2 (6 bases). The sequencing sample was made of blood. For the CDR3, the DNA is TGTGCCTGGAGTGTCTGGGGCGGGCGGGGCCAAGAGACCCAGTACTTC. Amino acid sequence: CAWSVWGGRGQETQYF. Based on the CDR3 plus reference TRBV30 and TRBJ2-5, the full variable domain is SQTIHQWPATLVQPVGSPLSLECTVEGTSNPNLYWYRQAAGRGLQLLFYSVGIGQISSEVPQNLSASRPQDRQFILSSKKLLLSDSGFYLCAWSVWGGRGQETQYFGPGTRLLVL.